The next 17 T cell receptor beta chains were all read from a single sample in a study of regulatory T cells in long-lasting Graves disease. Building the TCR beta libraries relied on iRepertoire HTBI primers, and CDR3 regions underwent Arm-PCR. TCRdb itself ran the multiplex PCR reads through MiXCR, one entry per CDR3 protein. The data contain some 440,000 distinct CDR3 sequences, less than 25% of them seen just once; the ten biggest clones take up approximately 7.8%. Stated time point: persistent/refractory GD, antithyroid drugs over 5 years with positive TRAb. With RNA extracted from PBMCs as input, the TCR library was made. The specimen comprised peripheral blood mononuclear cells (PBMCs), sampled when the disease was refractory, from a patient treated with antithyroid drugs. These receptors were obtained from a female donor with Graves disease.

Only a few counts were recorded for this clonotype. The chain combines TRBV30 with TRBJ1-5; weak D call: TRBD1 (5 bases). Germline-derived CDR1 and CDR2 are GTSNPN and SVGIG (reference sequence). The CDR3 has 13 residues. V was shortened by 5 bases and J by 7 bases, with 15 bases between the two germline ends. The CDR3 nucleotides read TGTGCCTGGGGGGCGGGAATGGGGCAGCCCCAGCATTTT. Residues: CAWGAGMGQPQHF. Full variable domain (remainder filled in from reference TRBV30 and TRBJ1-5): SQTIHQWPATLVQPVGSPLSLECTVEGTSNPNLYWYRQAAGRGLQLLFYSVGIGQISSEVPQNLSASRPQDRQFILSSKKLLLSDSGFYLCAWGAGMGQPQHFGDGTRLSIL.

This clonotype came up many times. The rearrangement links TRBV10-3 to TRBJ1-2, with 8 nucleotides matching TRBD1. V lost 3 bases and J lost 6; bases outside the gene matches: 6. The CDR3 covers 14 residues. Germline-derived CDR1 and CDR2 are ENHRY and SYGVKD. CDR3 region: CAISDEGQENGYTF. CDR3 nucleotides: TGTGCCATCAGTGACGAGGGACAGGAAAATGGCTACACCTTC.

This clonotype appeared many times. The chain has TRBV12-3 or TRBV12-4 and TRBJ1-1, with 7 bases matching TRBD1. This CDR3 is built from 17 residues. V shed 6 bases and J 1 base; nucleotides not matched to a gene: 14. The CDR3 DNA follows: TGTGCCAGCAGCACATCCCATTCGGGACAGTGGAACACTGAAGCTTTCTTT. Amino acid sequence: CASSTSHSGQWNTEAFF.

Many counts were recorded for this clonotype. The rearrangement uses TRBV6-1 and TRBJ1-1; D is unresolved. With 6 bases removed from V and 0 bases from J, the gap between germline ends came to 8 bases. This CDR3 comprises 13 residues. The V gene's germline CDR1 is MNHNS and CDR2 SASEGT. The CDR3 nucleotides read TGTGCCAGCAGAGGACTCCTGAACACTGAAGCTTTCTTT. Its protein product is CASRGLLNTEAFF.

In its sample, this clonotype was seen many times. The V gene is TRBV20-1, the J gene TRBJ1-5; a weak D match, TRBD1 (6 bases). The germline V gene has CDR1 DFQATT and CDR2 SNEGSKA (reference sequence). This CDR3 has 14 amino acids. V lost 8 bases and J 3 bases, leaving 17 bases between the germline ends. CDR3 sequence (DNA): TGCAGTACCGCGAAAGGACAGCACAATCAGCCCCAGCATTTT. This codes for CSTAKGQHNQPQHF.

The sample holds a few counts of this clonotype. This chain joins TRBV15 and TRBJ2-2; 8 bases agree with TRBD2. Per germline, CDR1 LNHNV and CDR2 YYDKDF (reference sequence). The junction had 10 bases not matched to a gene; V was cut back by 8 bases and J by 5 bases. The CDR3 runs to 15 residues. CDR3 sequence reads: CATGRGLAGTGELFF. In nucleotides, the CDR3 is TGTGCCACCGGCCGGGGATTAGCGGGAACCGGGGAGCTGTTTTTT. The entire variable domain, with the rest obtained from reference TRBV15 and TRBJ2-2, is as follows: DAMVIQNPRYQVTQFGKPVTLSCSQTLNHNVMYWYQQKSSQAPKLLFHYYDKDFNNEADTPDNFQSRRPNTSFCFLDIRSPGLGDTAMYLCATGRGLAGTGELFFGEGSRLTVL.

This clonotype was seen at least ten times. The V and J genes are TRBV12-3 or TRBV12-4 and TRBJ1-1; possible D gene TRBD1, 6 bases. V dropped 4 bases and J dropped 7 bases, with 13 bases sitting between them. The length of the CDR3 is 13 residues. The CDR3 DNA follows: TGTGCCAGCAGTTCTACAGGGAGAGGTGAAGCTTTCTTT. This gives the protein CASSSTGRGEAFF.

This clonotype was detected many times. This chain joins TRBV7-9 and TRBJ2-7; D gene unclear. Trimming took off 3 bases at V and 0 bases at J, with 9 bases between the two ends. This CDR3 is built from 14 residues. The germline V gene has CDR1 SEHNR and CDR2 FQNEAQ (reference sequence). CDR3 in DNA: TGTGCCAGCAGCTTTGTTGAGAGCTCCTACGAGCAGTACTTC. This encodes CASSFVESSYEQYF.

The V gene is TRBV3-1, the J gene TRBJ2-7, with 9 bases that match TRBD2. Per the germline V gene, CDR1 is LGHDT and CDR2 is YNNKEL (reference sequence). The CDR3 runs to 17 residues. V lost 1 base and J lost 4; bases outside the gene matches: 11. CDR3 DNA sequence: TGTGCCAGCAGCCAAGTGTCCAGCGGGAGGCTCGGATACGAGCAGTACTTC. Amino acids: CASSQVSSGRLGYEQYF.

On this clonotype itself: This CDR3 fails to terminate in the conserved phenylalanine or tryptophan, so it likely reflects a read error. As DNA, the CDR3 is TGCGCCAGCAGACGTCCGGGGGAGGGAACTGAAGCTTTCCTT. This gives the protein CASRRPGEGTEAFL. The rearrangement uses TRBV5-1 and TRBJ1-1; TRBD1 might be the D (5 bases). The V and J ends lost 5 bases and 5 bases respectively, with 16 bases between them. The CDR3 spans 14 residues. Looked up from germline, CDR1 is SGHRS and CDR2 is YFSETQ.

This chain uses TRBV14 with TRBJ2-4, with 9 bases that match TRBD2. CDR3 length: 16 amino acids. After removal of 3 bases from V and 2 bases from J, the junction contained 5 bases not matched to a gene. Germline V lookup: CDR1 SGHDN, CDR2 FVKESK. Written as DNA, the CDR3 is TGTGCCAGCAGCCAGGGAGCGGGAGGATCCAAAAACATTCAGTACTTC. The encoded protein is CASSQGAGGSKNIQYF.

At least ten counts were recorded for this clonotype. The chain has TRBV7-9 and TRBJ2-7; no reliable D call. V lost 6 bases and J lost 4, with 10 bases in between. CDR3 length equals 12 residues. CDR1 and CDR2 from the germline V gene are SEHNR and FQNEAQ (reference sequence). CDR3 DNA: TGTGCCAGCAGTTCGGGCCTTTACGAGCAGTACTTC. Protein product: CASSSGLYEQYF.

This clonotype has only a few counts. The CDR3 nucleotides read TGTGCCAGCAGTTTCCGGAGGACAGAGATATCCTACGAGCAGTACTTC. Encoded protein: CASSFRRTEISYEQYF. This chain connects TRBV27 to TRBJ2-7; possibly TRBD1 for D (6 bases). V lost 3 bases and J lost 1, with 16 bases in between. In germline, CDR1 is MNHEY, CDR2 SMNVEV (reference sequence). The CDR3 loop spans 16 amino acids.

The genes are TRBV4-1 and TRBJ2-7; no clear D gene. Trimming removed 1 base at V and 5 bases at J, with 6 bases between. This CDR3 spans 12 amino acids. Germline CDR1 reads MGHRA; CDR2 reads YSYEKL. The CDR3 coding sequence is TGCGCCAGCAGCCAAGGGATAGACGAGCAGTACTTC. The encoded protein is CASSQGIDEQYF.

There are many counts of this clonotype. The CDR3 bases are TGTGCCAGCAGCCCCTCTTGGGGGGTAACGTCGGAGACCCAGTACTTC. It yields the protein CASSPSWGVTSETQYF. V gene TRBV7-2 combines with J gene TRBJ2-5; D is perhaps TRBD2 (6 bases). Germline lookup yields CDR1 SGHTA and CDR2 FQGNSA. The CDR3 is 16 amino acids. V lost 5 bases and J 5 bases, leaving 21 bases between the germline ends.

This clonotype was seen many times. The chain recombines TRBV28 with TRBJ2-7; 11 bases are shared with TRBD2. The CDR3 consists of 16 residues. CDR1 MDHEN and CDR2 SYDVKM come from the germline V gene. J lost 2 bases, V lost 6 bases, and 9 bases had no gene match. In nucleotides, the CDR3 is TGTGCCAGCAGGGCACGGACTAGCGGGTATGCCTACGAGCAGTACTTC. Translating it yields CASRARTSGYAYEQYF.

V is TRBV7-3 and J is TRBJ2-7; D is possibly TRBD1 or TRBD2 (6 bases each). Germline loops: CDR1 SGHTA, CDR2 FQGTGA. V was pared by 5 bases and J by 1 base, with 15 bases between. The CDR3 loop spans 15 amino acids. The CDR3 nucleotides read TGTGCCAGCAGCCCCCACGGGGGCCTATCCTACGAGCAGTACTTC. Its translation is CASSPHGGLSYEQYF.